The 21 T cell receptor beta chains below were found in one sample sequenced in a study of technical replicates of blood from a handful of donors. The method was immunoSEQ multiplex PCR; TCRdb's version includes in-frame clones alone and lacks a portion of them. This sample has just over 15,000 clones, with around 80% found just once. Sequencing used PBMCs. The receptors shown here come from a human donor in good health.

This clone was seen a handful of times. The CDR3 sequence: CASSVGGGGQTYGYTF. In DNA, the CDR3 is TGTGCCAGCAGCGTAGGTGGTGGAGGACAGACATATGGCTACACCTTC. The V gene is TRBV9, the J gene TRBJ1-2, with a tentative D call TRBD1 (6 bases). The CDR3 contains 16 residues. Germline V CDR1 and CDR2: SGDLS, YYNGEE. V lost 0 bases and J 5 bases, leaving 17 bases between the germline ends.

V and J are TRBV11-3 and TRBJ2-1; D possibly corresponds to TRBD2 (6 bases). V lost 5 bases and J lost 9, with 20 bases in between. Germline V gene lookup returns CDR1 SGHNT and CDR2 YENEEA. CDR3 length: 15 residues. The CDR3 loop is CASSLGDSRAAEQFF. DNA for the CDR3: TGTGCCAGCAGCCTTGGGGACTCCCGAGCAGCTGAGCAGTTCTTC. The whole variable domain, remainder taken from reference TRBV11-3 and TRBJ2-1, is EAGVVQSPRYKIIEKKQPVAFWCNPISGHNTLYWYLQNLGQGPELLIRYENEEAVDDSQLPKDRFSAERLKGVDSTLKIQPAELGDSAVYLCASSLGDSRAAEQFFGPGTRLTVL.

In DNA, the CDR3 is TGCGCCAGCAGCTGGGGGACACCCCGAGACTACGAGCAGTACTTC. Translated: CASSWGTPRDYEQYF. The chain combines TRBV5-1 with TRBJ2-7; weak D call: TRBD1 (6 bases). Per the germline V gene, CDR1 is SGHRS and CDR2 is YFSETQ. V lost 3 bases and J 3 bases, leaving 16 bases between the germline ends. This CDR3 is built from 15 residues.

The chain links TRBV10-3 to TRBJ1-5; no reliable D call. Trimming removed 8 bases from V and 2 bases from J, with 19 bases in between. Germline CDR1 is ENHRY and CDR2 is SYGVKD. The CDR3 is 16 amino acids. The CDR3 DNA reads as TGTGCCATCTCCCACGGAGGGCTTAGGGGCAATCAGCCCCAGCATTTT. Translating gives CAISHGGLRGNQPQHF.

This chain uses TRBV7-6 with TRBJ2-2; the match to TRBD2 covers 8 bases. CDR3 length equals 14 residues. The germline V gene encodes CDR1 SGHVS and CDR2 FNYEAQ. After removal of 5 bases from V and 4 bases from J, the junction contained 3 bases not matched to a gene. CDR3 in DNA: TGTGCCAGCAGCCAAACTAGCGGCACCGGGGAGCTGTTTTTT. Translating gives CASSQTSGTGELFF.

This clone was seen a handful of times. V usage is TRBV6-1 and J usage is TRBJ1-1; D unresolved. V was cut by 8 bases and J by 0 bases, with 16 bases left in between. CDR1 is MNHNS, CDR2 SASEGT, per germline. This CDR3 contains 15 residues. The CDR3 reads CASAPYPGMNTEAFF. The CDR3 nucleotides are TGTGCCAGCGCCCCCTATCCCGGGATGAACACTGAAGCTTTCTTT.

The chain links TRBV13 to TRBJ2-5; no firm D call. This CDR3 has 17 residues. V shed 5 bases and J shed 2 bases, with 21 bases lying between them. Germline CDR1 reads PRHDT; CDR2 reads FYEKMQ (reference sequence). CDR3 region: CASSPGFAAVAQETQYF. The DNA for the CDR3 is TGTGCCAGCAGCCCAGGATTCGCAGCCGTGGCACAAGAGACCCAGTACTTC. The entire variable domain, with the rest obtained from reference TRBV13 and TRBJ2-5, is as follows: AAGVIQSPRHLIKEKRETATLKCYPIPRHDTVYWYQQGPGQDPQFLISFYEKMQSDKGSIPDRFSAQQFSDYHSELNMSSLELGDSALYFCASSPGFAAVAQETQYFGPGTRLLVL.

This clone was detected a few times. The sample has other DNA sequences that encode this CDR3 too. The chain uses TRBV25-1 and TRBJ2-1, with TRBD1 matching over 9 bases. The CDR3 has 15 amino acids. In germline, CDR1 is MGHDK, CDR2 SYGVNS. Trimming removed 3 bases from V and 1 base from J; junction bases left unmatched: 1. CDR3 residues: CASSETGGSYNEQFF. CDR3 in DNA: TGTGCCAGCAGTGAGACAGGGGGGTCCTACAATGAGCAGTTCTTC.

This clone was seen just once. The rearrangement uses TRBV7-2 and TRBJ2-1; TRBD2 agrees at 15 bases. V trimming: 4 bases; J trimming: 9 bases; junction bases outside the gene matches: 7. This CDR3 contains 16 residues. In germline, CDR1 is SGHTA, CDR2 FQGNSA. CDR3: CASSSGLAGGRSEQFF. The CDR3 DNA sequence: TGTGCCAGCAGCTCCGGACTAGCGGGAGGGAGGAGTGAGCAGTTCTTC.

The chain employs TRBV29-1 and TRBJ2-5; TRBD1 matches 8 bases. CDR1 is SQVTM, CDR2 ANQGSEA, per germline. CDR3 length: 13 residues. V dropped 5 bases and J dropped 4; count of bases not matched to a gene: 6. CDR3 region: CSVSGTGGETQYF. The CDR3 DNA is TGCAGCGTTTCCGGGACAGGCGGAGAGACCCAGTACTTC.

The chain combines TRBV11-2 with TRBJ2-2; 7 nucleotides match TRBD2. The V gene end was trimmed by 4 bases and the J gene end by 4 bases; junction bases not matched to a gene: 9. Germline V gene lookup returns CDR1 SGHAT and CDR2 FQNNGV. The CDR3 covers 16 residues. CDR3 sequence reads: CASSSGSGVGTGELFF. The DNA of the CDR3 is TGTGCCAGCAGCTCCGGGAGCGGGGTGGGCACCGGGGAGCTGTTTTTT.

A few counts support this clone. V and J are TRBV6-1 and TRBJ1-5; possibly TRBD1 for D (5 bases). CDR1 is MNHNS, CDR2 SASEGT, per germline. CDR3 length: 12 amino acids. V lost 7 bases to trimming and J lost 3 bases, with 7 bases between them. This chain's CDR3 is CASKGDNQPQHF. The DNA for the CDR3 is TGTGCCAGCAAAGGGGACAATCAGCCCCAGCATTTT.

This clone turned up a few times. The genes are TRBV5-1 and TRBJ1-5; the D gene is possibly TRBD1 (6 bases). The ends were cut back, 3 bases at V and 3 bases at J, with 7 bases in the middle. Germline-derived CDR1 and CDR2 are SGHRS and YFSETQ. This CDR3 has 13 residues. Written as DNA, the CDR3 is TGCGCCAGCAGCTGGACAGTCAATCAGCCCCAGCATTTT. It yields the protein CASSWTVNQPQHF.

CDR3 sequence: CASSVPGLGYNEQFF. For the CDR3, the DNA is TGTGCCAGTAGTGTACCGGGACTGGGGTACAATGAGCAGTTCTTC. The chain is built from TRBV19 and TRBJ2-1; D possibly corresponds to TRBD2 (6 bases). Trimming left V 5 bases short and J 4 bases short, with 15 bases between. The CDR3 runs to 15 residues. Germline V gene sequence: CDR1 LNHDA, CDR2 SQIVND (reference sequence).

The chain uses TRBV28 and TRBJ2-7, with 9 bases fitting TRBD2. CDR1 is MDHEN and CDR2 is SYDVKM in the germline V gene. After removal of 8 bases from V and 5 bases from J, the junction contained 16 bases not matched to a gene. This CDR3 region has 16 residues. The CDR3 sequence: CASFTYAAGGGDEQYF. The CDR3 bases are TGTGCCAGCTTTACATACGCAGCGGGAGGCGGGGACGAGCAGTACTTC. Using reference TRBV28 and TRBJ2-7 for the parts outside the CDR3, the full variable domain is DVKVTQSSRYLVKRTGEKVFLECVQDMDHENMFWYRQDPGLGLRLIYFSYDVKMKEKGDIPEGYSVSREKKERFSLILESASTNQTSMYLCASFTYAAGGGDEQYFGPGTRLTVT.

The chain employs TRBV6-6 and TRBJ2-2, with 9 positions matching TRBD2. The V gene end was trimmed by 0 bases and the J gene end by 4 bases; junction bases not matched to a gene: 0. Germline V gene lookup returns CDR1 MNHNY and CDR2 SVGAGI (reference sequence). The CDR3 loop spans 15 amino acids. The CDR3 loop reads CASSYSREGTGELFF. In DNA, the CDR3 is TGTGCCAGCAGTTACTCGCGGGAGGGCACCGGGGAGCTGTTTTTT.

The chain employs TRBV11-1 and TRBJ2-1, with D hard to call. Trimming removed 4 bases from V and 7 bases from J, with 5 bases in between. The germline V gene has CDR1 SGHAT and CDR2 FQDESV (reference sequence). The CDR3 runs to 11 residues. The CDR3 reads CASSWSNEQFF. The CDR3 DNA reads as TGTGCCAGCAGCTGGAGTAATGAGCAGTTCTTC.

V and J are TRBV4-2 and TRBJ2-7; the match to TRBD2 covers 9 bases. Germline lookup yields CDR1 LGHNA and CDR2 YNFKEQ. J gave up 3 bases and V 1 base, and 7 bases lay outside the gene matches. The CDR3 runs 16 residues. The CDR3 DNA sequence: TGTGCCAGCAGCCAAGCACAGCTAGCGGGATTCTACGAGCAGTACTTC. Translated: CASSQAQLAGFYEQYF.

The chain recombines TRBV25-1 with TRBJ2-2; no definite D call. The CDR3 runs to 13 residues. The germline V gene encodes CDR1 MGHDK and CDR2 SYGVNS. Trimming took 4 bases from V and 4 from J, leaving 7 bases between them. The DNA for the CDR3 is TGTGCCAGCAGTGTGTTCGGCACCGGGGAGCTGTTTTTT. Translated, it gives CASSVFGTGELFF. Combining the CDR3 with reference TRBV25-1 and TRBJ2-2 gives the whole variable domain EADIYQTPRYLVIGTGKKITLECSQTMGHDKMYWYQQDPGMELHLIHYSYGVNSTEKGDLSSESTVSRIRTEHFPLTLESARPSHTSQYLCASSVFGTGELFFGEGSRLTVL.

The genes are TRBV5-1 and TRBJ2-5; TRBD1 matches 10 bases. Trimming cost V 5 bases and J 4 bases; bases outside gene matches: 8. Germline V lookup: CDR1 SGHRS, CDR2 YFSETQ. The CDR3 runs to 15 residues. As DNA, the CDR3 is TGCGCCAGCAGACCGACAGGGGGCAAGAGAGAGACCCAGTACTTC. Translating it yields CASRPTGGKRETQYF.

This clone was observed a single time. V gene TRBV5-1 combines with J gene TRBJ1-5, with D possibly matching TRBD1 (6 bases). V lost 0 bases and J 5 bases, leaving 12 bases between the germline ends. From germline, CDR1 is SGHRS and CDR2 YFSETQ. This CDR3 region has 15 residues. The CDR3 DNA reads TGCGCCAGCAGCTTGGGGCAGGGGATGGATCAGCCCCAGCATTTT. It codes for CASSLGQGMDQPQHF.